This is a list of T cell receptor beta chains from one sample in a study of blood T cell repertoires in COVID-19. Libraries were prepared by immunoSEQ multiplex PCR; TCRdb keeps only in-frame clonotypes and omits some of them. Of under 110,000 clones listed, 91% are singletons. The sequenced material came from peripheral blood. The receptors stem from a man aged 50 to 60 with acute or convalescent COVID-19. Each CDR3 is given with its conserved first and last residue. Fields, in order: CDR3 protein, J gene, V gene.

CDR3aa: CASSLVGTGGNGYTF; j_gene: TRBJ1-2; v_gene: TRBV5-1
CDR3aa: CASSRGQNYGYTF; j_gene: TRBJ1-2; v_gene: TRBV25-1
CDR3aa: CASSQDRSGGAETQYF; j_gene: TRBJ2-5; v_gene: TRBV3-1/TRBV3-2
CDR3aa: CASSRLAGGADTQYF; j_gene: TRBJ2-3; v_gene: TRBV6-4
CDR3aa: CASRGQGDTQYF; j_gene: TRBJ2-3; v_gene: TRBV7-9
CDR3aa: CASSFGGTYEQYF; j_gene: TRBJ2-7; v_gene: TRBV7-9
CDR3aa: CASRRSQGASNEKLFF; j_gene: TRBJ1-4; v_gene: TRBV12-2
CDR3aa: CASSFFGGPGANVLTF; j_gene: TRBJ2-6; v_gene: TRBV7-2
CDR3aa: CASSPTPSIAYEQYF; j_gene: TRBJ2-7; v_gene: TRBV7-2
CDR3aa: CASSQARATNEKLFF; j_gene: TRBJ1-4; v_gene: TRBV3-1/TRBV3-2
CDR3aa: CASSLVWDRNTEAFF; j_gene: TRBJ1-1; v_gene: TRBV7-9
CDR3aa: CASRERTGDETQYF; j_gene: TRBJ2-5; v_gene: TRBV5-1
CDR3aa: CASRAGLAETNEQFF; j_gene: TRBJ2-1; v_gene: TRBV27
CDR3aa: CASSSNSNEQFF; j_gene: TRBJ2-1; v_gene: TRBV11-3
CDR3aa: CASSIWGQNYGYTF; j_gene: TRBJ1-2; v_gene: TRBV19
CDR3aa: CASSQDEGAGGYTF; j_gene: TRBJ1-2; v_gene: TRBV4-3
CDR3aa: CASSVVQGLSPLHF; j_gene: TRBJ1-6; v_gene: TRBV2
CDR3aa: CASSRKGGGAVNEQFF; j_gene: TRBJ2-1; v_gene: TRBV19
CDR3aa: CATSQGSGTEAFF; j_gene: TRBJ1-1; v_gene: TRBV24-1
CDR3aa: CASSERQARDEKLFF; j_gene: TRBJ1-4; v_gene: TRBV10-1
CDR3aa: CASSLVMGLNTGELFF; j_gene: TRBJ2-2; v_gene: TRBV7-2
CDR3aa: CASSTGTGGSPLHF; j_gene: TRBJ1-6; v_gene: TRBV4-1
CDR3aa: CASSYSRDRAQVTQYF; j_gene: TRBJ2-5; v_gene: TRBV6-5
CDR3aa: CASSGTAGGRKTQYF; j_gene: TRBJ2-5; v_gene: TRBV5-5
CDR3aa: CASSVEEGAAIVTQYF; j_gene: TRBJ2-5; v_gene: TRBV9
CDR3aa: CASSQDRSFEAFF; j_gene: TRBJ1-1; v_gene: TRBV4-3
CDR3aa: CASSVAYGNTEAFF; j_gene: TRBJ1-1; v_gene: TRBV9
CDR3aa: CASSHRDSNQPQHF; j_gene: TRBJ1-5; v_gene: TRBV27
CDR3aa: CASSLRMGAGEYGYTF; j_gene: TRBJ1-2; v_gene: TRBV11-2
CDR3aa: CSAGQGNEQYF; j_gene: TRBJ2-7; v_gene: TRBV29-1
CDR3aa: CASSFSAGANEKLFF; j_gene: TRBJ1-4; v_gene: TRBV5-5
CDR3aa: CASNPSGGAGEQFF; j_gene: TRBJ2-1; v_gene: TRBV6-5
CDR3aa: CSVEDGTVGYGYTF; j_gene: TRBJ1-2; v_gene: TRBV29-1
CDR3aa: CASSFAGTGISPLHF; j_gene: TRBJ1-6; v_gene: TRBV28
CDR3aa: CATSDPRVRTYEQYF; j_gene: TRBJ2-7; v_gene: TRBV24-1
CDR3aa: CASSLGRGLDYYGYTF; j_gene: TRBJ1-2; v_gene: TRBV7-9
CDR3aa: CASSQDTRQSEYTF; j_gene: TRBJ1-2; v_gene: TRBV4-1
CDR3aa: CASSNLDRGQGDTQYF; j_gene: TRBJ2-3; v_gene: TRBV5-1
CDR3aa: CASSLNREETQYF; j_gene: TRBJ2-5; v_gene: TRBV7-9
CDR3aa: CASILGGVEAFF; j_gene: TRBJ1-1; v_gene: TRBV6-5
CDR3aa: CASSESGTGSPVQYF; j_gene: TRBJ2-7; v_gene: TRBV6-1
CDR3aa: CASSSSGNYGYTF; j_gene: TRBJ1-2; v_gene: TRBV7-9
CDR3aa: CASSLGSQSGNTIYF; j_gene: TRBJ1-3; v_gene: TRBV11-3
CDR3aa: CASSPRWGELFF; j_gene: TRBJ2-2; v_gene: TRBV5-6
CDR3aa: CASSLKIRDEQYF; j_gene: TRBJ2-7; v_gene: TRBV11-2
CDR3aa: CASSLMNFGTEAFF; j_gene: TRBJ1-1; v_gene: TRBV11-2
CDR3aa: CASSQEQDRGFPYEQYF; j_gene: TRBJ2-7; v_gene: TRBV4-1
CDR3aa: CASALEGGAYGYTF; j_gene: TRBJ1-2; v_gene: TRBV6-5
CDR3aa: CASSQLSKGPLHF; j_gene: TRBJ1-6; v_gene: TRBV16
CDR3aa: CASTIMADFGQPQHF; j_gene: TRBJ1-5; v_gene: TRBV19
CDR3aa: CASSTRDILRYQPQHF; j_gene: TRBJ1-5; v_gene: TRBV19
CDR3aa: CASSQGEGYTF; j_gene: TRBJ1-2; v_gene: TRBV5-1